This T cell receptor (beta chain) was captured in a study of T cells after yellow fever vaccination. Whole-study results and caveats: At around 96% for CD4 and approximately 88% for CD8, most primary-vaccination clones showed up again after the booster.

The CDR3 spans 15 residues. Germline CDR1 KGHDR, CDR2 SFDVKD. V shed 9 bases and J 6 bases; nucleotides not matched to a gene: 10. At least ten counts were recorded for this clonotype. The antigen remains unidentified. TCRdb passed the 5' RACE reads through MiXCR, listing each CDR3 protein once. Of 170,000 or so distinct CDR3 sequences listed, approximately 6.2% are singletons. Sequencing was performed on CD4+ T cells sorted from PBMCs, taken on the day of the first yellow fever vaccination. The receptor comes from a man between 18 and 29 years old who received the YFV17D yellow fever vaccine. This rearrangement joins TRBV24-1 to TRBJ2-1, with TRBD1 matching 10 bases. In DNA, the CDR3 is TGTGCCACCCGACCCGGGACAGGGGTGGGCAATGAGCAGTTCTTC. Translated: CATRPGTGVGNEQFF.